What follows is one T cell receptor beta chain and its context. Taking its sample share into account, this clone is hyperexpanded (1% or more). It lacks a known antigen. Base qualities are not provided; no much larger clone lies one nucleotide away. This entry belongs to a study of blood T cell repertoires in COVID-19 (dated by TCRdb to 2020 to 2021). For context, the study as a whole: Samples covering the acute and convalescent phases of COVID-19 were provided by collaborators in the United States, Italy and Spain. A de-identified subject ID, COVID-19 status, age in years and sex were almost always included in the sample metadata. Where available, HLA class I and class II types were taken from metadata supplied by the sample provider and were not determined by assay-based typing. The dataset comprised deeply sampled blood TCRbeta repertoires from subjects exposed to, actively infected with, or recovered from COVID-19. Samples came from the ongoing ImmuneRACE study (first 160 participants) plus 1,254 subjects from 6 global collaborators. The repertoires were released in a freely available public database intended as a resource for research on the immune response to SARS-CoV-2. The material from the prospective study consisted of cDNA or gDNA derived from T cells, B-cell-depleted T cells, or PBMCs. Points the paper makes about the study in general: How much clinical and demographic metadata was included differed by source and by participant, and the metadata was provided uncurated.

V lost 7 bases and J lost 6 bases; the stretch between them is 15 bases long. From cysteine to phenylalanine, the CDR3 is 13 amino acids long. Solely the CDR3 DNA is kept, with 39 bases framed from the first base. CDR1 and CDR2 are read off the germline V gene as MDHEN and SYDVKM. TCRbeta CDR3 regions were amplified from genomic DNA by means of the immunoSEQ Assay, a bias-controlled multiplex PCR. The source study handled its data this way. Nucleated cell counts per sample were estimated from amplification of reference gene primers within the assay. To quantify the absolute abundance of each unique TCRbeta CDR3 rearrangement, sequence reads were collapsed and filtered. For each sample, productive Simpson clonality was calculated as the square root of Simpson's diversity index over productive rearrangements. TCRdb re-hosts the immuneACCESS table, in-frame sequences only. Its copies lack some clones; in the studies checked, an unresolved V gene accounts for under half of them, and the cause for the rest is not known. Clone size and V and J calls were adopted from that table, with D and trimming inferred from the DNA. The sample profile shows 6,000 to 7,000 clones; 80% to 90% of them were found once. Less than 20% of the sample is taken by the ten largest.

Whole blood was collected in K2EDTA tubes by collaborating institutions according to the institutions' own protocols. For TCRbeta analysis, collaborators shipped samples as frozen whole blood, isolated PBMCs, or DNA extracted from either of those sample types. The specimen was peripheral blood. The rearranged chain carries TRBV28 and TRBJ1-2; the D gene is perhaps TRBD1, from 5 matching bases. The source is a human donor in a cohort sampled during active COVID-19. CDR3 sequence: CASTTWGDHGYTF. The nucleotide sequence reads TGTGCCAGCACCACATGGGGGGACCATGGCTACACCTTC.